Given below is one TCR beta chain in context. Its cognate antigen is unknown. V was clipped by 5 bases and J by 4 bases, with 9 bases between them. This CDR3 is 13 amino acids long. Germline loops: CDR1 MNHEY, CDR2 SVGAGI. Libraries were prepared by immunoSEQ multiplex PCR; TCRdb keeps only in-frame clonotypes and omits some of them. The sample consists of just over 2,000,000 clones, just under 95% of them appearing once. This record comes from a study of shared clonotypes between healthy human individuals. Study summary: The donors, two women and a few men, were aged 18 to 49.

Study-level results: Donors were few, which limited the genetic and exposure-history diversity represented.

Naive CD8 cells comprised CD45RO-negative, CCR7-positively selected cells, excluding terminally differentiated effector memory CD45RA+ cells. The donors were all Caucasian adults (living in Nashville, Tennessee). This receptor was obtained from a man younger than 35 in good health. V usage is TRBV6-5 and J usage is TRBJ1-5; TRBD1 is a possible D gene (5 bases). The specimen was naive CD8+ T cells sorted from blood. DNA for the CDR3: TGTGCCAGCAGTGTAGACAGAAATCAGCCCCAGCATTTT. Translating gives CASSVDRNQPQHF.